This TCR beta chain was recovered during a study of cytomegalovirus exposure and HLA in healthy donors. The CDR3 loop spans 14 amino acids. Trimming removed 6 bases at V and 4 bases at J, with 13 bases between. Germline CDR1 and CDR2: MNHNS and SASEGT. PCR amplification relied on 60 Vbeta primers (plus 13 Jbeta primers). Data came from immunoSEQ multiplex PCR; TCRdb stores just in-frame clones and leaves some out. The sample shows about 180,000 clones, 77% of them seen only once. V is TRBV6-1 and J is TRBJ1-5; D may be TRBD1 (5 bases). Sequenced input: PBMCs. The origin of this receptor is a man aged 18 to 30 in good health and CMV-seronegative. The DNA for the CDR3 is TGTGCCAGCAGCCCCCAGGGCTGGAATCAGCCCCAGCATTTT. The encoded protein is CASSPQGWNQPQHF.